Here is one TCR beta chain with its context. Its antigen remains unknown. Prior to sequencing, the ViraFEST assay stimulated PBMC with viral peptide pools, which expanded the antigen-specific CD4+ T cells. Following 10 days of culture, CD4+ T cells were isolated. Prior SARS-CoV-2 infection was absent in the vaccine recipients, as shown by negative nucleocapsid antibodies. This sample was taken from a study of vaccination effects on CD4 cells after COVID-19. Findings and limits, study-wide: Researchers reported few convalescent patients and no early post-infection timepoints in the study.

Sequencing used immunoSEQ multiplex PCR; TCRdb keeps in-frame clones, though not all of them. The profile shows tens of thousands of clones, 78% of them singletons. J gave up 0 bases and V 3 bases, and 5 bases lay outside the gene matches. The CDR3 spans 16 residues. Germline V gene sequence: CDR1 SGHAT, CDR2 FQDESV (reference sequence). The receptor's source is a human donor who received a COVID-19 vaccine. The V and J genes are TRBV11-1 and TRBJ2-3; 8 bases are shared with TRBD2. Sequenced material: CD4+ T cells from PBMCs cultured with SARS-CoV-2 spike peptides, taken before COVID-19 vaccination. CDR3 residues: CASSFSGLGSTDTQYF. CDR3 coding DNA: TGTGCCAGCAGCTTCTCGGGACTAGGGAGCACAGATACGCAGTATTTT.